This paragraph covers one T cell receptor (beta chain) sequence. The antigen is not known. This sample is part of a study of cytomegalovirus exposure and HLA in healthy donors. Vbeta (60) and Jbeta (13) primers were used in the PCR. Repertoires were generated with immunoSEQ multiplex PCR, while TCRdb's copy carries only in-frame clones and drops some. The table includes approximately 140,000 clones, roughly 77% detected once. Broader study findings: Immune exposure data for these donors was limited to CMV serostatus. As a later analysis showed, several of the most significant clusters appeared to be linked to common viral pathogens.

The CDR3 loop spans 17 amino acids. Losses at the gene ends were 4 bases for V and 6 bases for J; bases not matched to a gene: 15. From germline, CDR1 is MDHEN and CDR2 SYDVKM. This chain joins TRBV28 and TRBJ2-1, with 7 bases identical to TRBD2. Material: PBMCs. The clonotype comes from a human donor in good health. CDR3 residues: CASSSKRLASSPNEQFF. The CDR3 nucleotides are TGTGCCAGCAGTTCGAAGAGACTAGCCTCAAGCCCCAATGAGCAGTTCTTC.